This TCR beta chain was captured in a study of beta chain features in type 1 diabetes (dated by TCRdb to 2016 to 2018). Regarding the research as a whole: No differences in mean age, gender distribution, total cell number or subset yield were found between patients and healthy donors. A total of approximately 99,000,000 sorted cells were examined across all samples, and RNA yield correlated strongly with the number of cells per subset. Regulatory and stem cell-like memory subsets were obtained from only 8 patients and roughly eight healthy donors, while naive and central memory subsets were obtained from all 30 or so donors. The study compared TCRB repertoires of sorted circulating CD4+ T cell subsets between recently diagnosed type 1 diabetes patients and matched healthy donors. General study outcomes and caveats: A moderate but significant shortening of TCRB CDR3 length was observed in type 1 diabetes patients in all four CD4+ subsets. Fewer insertions and more nucleotide deletions at VDJ recombination sites were observed in patients with type 1 diabetes, implying thymic rearrangement abnormalities. Shorter templates might have been favored by PCR, but patient and control samples were amplified and corrected together, so both groups would have been affected equally by any skew. Naive, central memory and regulatory TCRB repertoires appeared to be more alike among patients than among healthy donors. HLA sub-analyses involved small numbers of individuals, so any influence of HLA type on TCRB rearrangement remained unresolved. Because cDNA was sequenced instead of genomic DNA, activated cells with high expression could be over-represented, although the groups did not differ in activation or CD3 levels.

The High Capacity cDNA Reverse Transcription Kit was used to reverse transcribe all of the isolated RNA, meaning that expressed TCRB transcripts were what got sequenced. Naive, central memory and regulatory T cell samples underwent deep immunoSEQ sequencing, averaging approximately 3.3 million total reads per sample. Sorted cells were lysed in RLT buffer and RNA was extracted with DNase-treated RNeasy Micro or Mini kits, depending on cell number. To prevent cross-contamination, each cell subset was processed individually, whereas patient and healthy donor samples were processed jointly. Using the immunoSEQ multiplex PCR, TCRB sequences were amplified from cDNA into 87-bp fragments spanning the CDR3 region. Sequencing of the amplicons was done on the Illumina HiSeq platform. The study's own analysis went as follows. PCR bias was computationally corrected using synthetic template baselines, reads within Hamming distance 2 were collapsed, and singletons that could not be merged were discarded. By aligning reads against IMGT, V, D and J genes, CDR3 length, and insertions or deletions at six rearrangement sites were assigned. Within each subset, clonotype counts were normalized to sorted cell number, and only after that were true diversity and Gini coefficients computed with the tcR R package. The overlap coefficient, calculated on TCRB nucleotide sequences, was used to quantify repertoire sharing. As a proxy for the pre-selection repertoire, out-of-frame TCRB sequences from naive cells were analyzed. This immuneACCESS table, as held by TCRdb, lists in-frame sequences with V and J called but not all clones. Of the missing ones, under half trace to an unresolved V gene in checked studies; the others have no known cause. The V and J calls and clone size are taken from that table; D and trimming were inferred from the DNA. This sample holds 200,000 to 250,000 clones; about 71% were observed only once. Jointly, the top ten make up about 0.051% of the sample.

A single peripheral blood draw of approximately 110 mL on average was collected from each donor into heparinised tubes. Using a panel that included CD45RO, CCR7, CD25, CD127, CD95 and CD27, naive, central memory, regulatory and stem cell-like memory CD4+ T cells were sorted on a BD FACSAria II. Every sorted population had a purity above 95%. PBMCs were isolated immediately by Lymphoprep density gradient centrifugation and stained directly without culture. So that batch effects would be minimized, each experiment stained and sorted samples in pairs, pairing one healthy donor with one patient. As to this clone: Its antigen is still unknown. No quality values exist for individual bases; no much larger clone is one base distant.

The origin of this receptor is a man aged 30 to 45 in good health. The sample taken for sequencing was naive CD4+ T cells from blood. The sample's cell subset or site label is to be understood as: true naive CD4+ T cells.

Here is the DNA: TGCGCCAGCATGGGACCTAGCACAGATACGCAGTATTTT. Protein translation: CASMGPSTDTQYF. This sequence uses TRBV5-1 and TRBJ2-3, with the D call perhaps TRBD1 or TRBD2, as 5 bases match in each case. Relative to germline, V is 6 bases shorter and J is 0 bases shorter, with 8 bases between their ends. The CDR3 numbers 13 residues from cysteine through phenylalanine. The only DNA kept is the CDR3, 39 bases in frame from the first base. The germline V gene specifies SGHRS as CDR1 and YFSETQ as CDR2.